What follows describes a single T cell receptor beta chain. Here immunoSEQ multiplex PCR was the method, and the copy in TCRdb shows in-frame clones only, minus some. The table shows 39,000 or so clones, with approximately 93% occurring only once. These data are taken from a study of blood T cell repertoires in COVID-19. The CDR3 extends over 20 amino acids. CDR1 and CDR2 from the germline V gene are SQVTM and ANQGSEA. With V trimmed by 2 bases and J by 5 bases, 24 bases remained unmatched. J is TRBJ2-5 and V is TRBV29-1, with 9 bases lining up with TRBD2. This receptor was taken from a middle-aged man with active COVID-19. The sample consisted of peripheral blood. The CDR3 loop is CSVEFFRTGPHSGRGETQYF. The CDR3 DNA reads as TGCAGCGTTGAATTTTTTCGGACAGGTCCCCATAGCGGGAGAGGGGAGACCCAGTACTTC.